The 32 T cell receptor beta chains below come from one sample, sequenced in a study of patients and donors after allogeneic stem cell transplantation. TCRdb re-called the RT-PCR reads through MiXCR, storing one row per CDR3 protein. Here the sample spans some 960,000 distinct CDR3 sequences, more than 15% being singletons. Sequencing input: blood, either unsorted or a sorted T cell fraction (not recorded which). Receptor source: a human donor who was either an allogeneic HSCT recipient or a stem cell or donor lymphocyte infusion donor (not recorded which). It is not recorded whose cells these are; they may come from a transplant donor.

The chain is built from TRBV9 and TRBJ1-2; TRBD1 aligns across 9 bases. Losses at the gene ends were 0 bases for V and 7 bases for J; bases not matched to a gene: 7. CDR3 length: 15 residues. Germline V gene sequence: CDR1 SGDLS, CDR2 YYNGEE. CDR3 protein: CASSVERTGVAGYTF. CDR3 DNA sequence: TGTGCCAGCAGCGTAGAGAGGACAGGGGTTGCTGGCTACACCTTC.

The chain recombines TRBV29-1 with TRBJ2-1; maybe TRBD2 (6 bases). The CDR3 is made up of 15 amino acids. Trimming cost V 6 bases and J 0 bases, with 15 bases left between them. CDR1 and CDR2 (germline): SQVTM, ANQGSEA. The CDR3 DNA is TGCAGCGTAAAAGGGACTGCAAGCTCCTACAATGAGCAGTTCTTC. It specifies CSVKGTASSYNEQFF.

This clonotype was counted between two and nine times. J is TRBJ2-1 and V is TRBV6-4, with D perhaps assigned TRBD1 or TRBD2 (5 bases each). Germline V lookup: CDR1 MRHNA, CDR2 SNTAGT. CDR3 length: 13 amino acids. The germline V and J ends were trimmed by 6 bases and 7 bases, with 13 bases remaining between them. The DNA of the CDR3 is TGTGCCAGCAGGGGTGGGACGGATAATGAGCAGTTCTTC. Translating gives CASRGGTDNEQFF.

This clonotype has a handful of counts. This sequence joins TRBV7-2 and TRBJ2-1; D not certain. CDR1 and CDR2 from the germline V gene are SGHTA and FQGNSA. The CDR3 runs 14 residues. Trimming removed 7 bases at V and 5 bases at J, with 15 bases between. The CDR3 bases are TGTGCCAGCACCCCCTTTATCCCCCACAATGAGCAGTTCTTC. Amino acids: CASTPFIPHNEQFF.

This clonotype appeared a few times. The rearrangement uses TRBV9 and TRBJ2-7, with D possibly being TRBD2 (5 bases). Per germline, CDR1 SGDLS and CDR2 YYNGEE. The CDR3 has 13 residues. Trimming stripped 4 bases from V and 6 bases from J, with 14 bases between. The CDR3 region has the DNA TGTGCCAGCAGCTCGTGGAGCGGAGGCGAGCAGTACTTC. Its translation: CASSSWSGGEQYF.

The rearrangement links TRBV11-3 to TRBJ2-2; possible D gene TRBD2, 5 bases. With 4 bases removed from V and 3 bases from J, the gap between germline ends came to 18 bases. CDR1 and CDR2 from the germline V gene are SGHNT and YENEEA. This CDR3 has 17 residues. CDR3 in amino acids: CASSYEIGVRDTGELFF. CDR3 nucleotide sequence: TGTGCCAGCAGCTATGAAATCGGGGTTAGGGACACCGGGGAGCTGTTTTTT.

This clonotype was seen more than once but under ten times. The chain is built from TRBV12-3 or TRBV12-4 and TRBJ2-7; no definite D call. Trimming stripped 2 bases from V and 9 bases from J, with 11 bases between. The CDR3 has 12 amino acids. CDR3 sequence (DNA): TGTGCCAGCAGTTTAAAAAGTTTTGTGCAGTACTTC. This encodes CASSLKSFVQYF.

The chain couples TRBV10-2 to TRBJ2-7, with a possible D match to TRBD1 (5 bases). Trimming stripped 5 bases from V and 2 bases from J, with 19 bases between. Germline V gene lookup returns CDR1 WSHSY and CDR2 SAAADI. The CDR3 is 16 residues long. The CDR3 loop reads CASSNGRQTQTYEQYF. The CDR3 nucleotides are TGCGCCAGCAGTAACGGCAGACAGACTCAAACCTACGAGCAGTACTTC.

This clonotype was counted a few times. The CDR3 sequence is CASSYSSGISTDTQYF. In DNA form, the CDR3 reads TGTGCCAGCAGTTACTCTAGCGGGATCAGCACAGATACGCAGTATTTT. The rearrangement uses TRBV6-5 and TRBJ2-3; TRBD2 matches at 8 bases. The CDR3 is 16 residues long. V gave up 0 bases and J gave up 0 bases; unmatched junction bases: 2. Germline CDR1 reads MNHEY; CDR2 reads SVGAGI.

A note on this clonotype: One end of the junction does not line up with germline, which may come from a read error. DNA of the CDR3: TGTGCCACCAGCGGAGAACAGGGGCGCAGGGACATTCAGTACTTC. Encoded protein: CATSGEQGRRDIQYF. The chain couples TRBV15 to TRBJ2-4; 7 bases agree with TRBD1. This CDR3 region has 15 residues. Per germline, CDR1 LNHNV and CDR2 YYDKDF (reference sequence). Based on the CDR3 plus reference TRBV15 and TRBJ2-4, the full variable domain is DAMVIQNPRYQVTQFGKPVTLSCSQTLNHNVMYWYQQKSSQAPKLLFHYYDKDFNNEADTPDNFQSRRPNTSFCFLDIRSPGLGDTAMYLCATSGEQGRRDIQYFGAGTRLSVL.

The chain uses TRBV7-8 and TRBJ1-4; possible D gene TRBD1, 5 bases. CDR3 length: 17 residues. Germline loops: CDR1 SGHVS, CDR2 FQNEAQ. V lost 7 bases to trimming and J lost 6 bases, with 24 bases between them. As DNA, the CDR3 is TGTGCCAGCACCTCGAGCTTAGGTAGTGCAGGGTATGAAAAACTGTTTTTT. Amino acid sequence: CASTSSLGSAGYEKLFF.

This clonotype was detected only a few times. The V gene is TRBV5-5, the J gene TRBJ2-3; 10 nucleotides line up with TRBD2. The V and J ends lost 4 bases and 5 bases, in that order; junction bases with no gene match: 7. There are 15 residues in the CDR3. The germline V gene encodes CDR1 SGHKS and CDR2 YYEKEE (reference sequence). The CDR3 DNA reads as TGTGCCAGCAGCCCCCCTAGCGGGAGCCAAGATACGCAGTATTTT. It codes for CASSPPSGSQDTQYF.

This chain links TRBV6-1 with TRBJ2-2, with a possible D match to TRBD1 (5 bases). The V end lost 7 bases, the J end lost 7 bases, and 13 bases lay between the germline ends. Germline V CDR1 and CDR2: MNHNS, SASEGT. This CDR3 has 13 amino acids. The CDR3 is CASTFQGVGELFF. CDR3 DNA: TGTGCCAGCACCTTTCAGGGTGTCGGGGAGCTGTTTTTT.

The chain links TRBV20-1 to TRBJ2-7, with a tentative D call TRBD2 (6 bases). V shed 6 bases and J shed 7 bases, with 19 bases lying between them. The length of the CDR3 is 13 residues. Germline CDR1 DFQATT, CDR2 SNEGSKA (reference sequence). The CDR3 region has the DNA TGCAGTGCGTCCTCCAGGGAGGCCGGGGAGCAGTACTTC. Amino acids: CSASSREAGEQYF.

This clonotype was seen a few times. This chain joins TRBV5-1 and TRBJ1-5; no clear D gene. The CDR3 sequence is 15 residues long. Germline V lookup: CDR1 SGHRS, CDR2 YFSETQ. V lost 4 bases to trimming and J lost 5 bases, with 16 bases between them. In DNA form, the CDR3 reads TGCGCCAGCAGCCCTATAATGCAGGTAGATCAGCCCCAGCATTTT. This gives the protein CASSPIMQVDQPQHF.

A few counts support this clonotype. The chain links TRBV9 to TRBJ2-5; TRBD2 matches 12 bases. CDR1 and CDR2 (germline): SGDLS, YYNGEE. The CDR3 is 14 amino acids. Unmatched junction bases numbered 3, after V lost 4 bases and J lost 5 bases. The CDR3 DNA reads as TGTGCCAGCAGCATTGGGACTAGCGGGGAGACCCAGTACTTC. This encodes CASSIGTSGETQYF.

The sample holds a few counts of this clonotype. The J gene is TRBJ2-3, the V gene TRBV27; 11 bases are shared with TRBD2. This CDR3 has 17 amino acids. CDR1 and CDR2 from the germline V gene are MNHEY and SMNVEV (reference sequence). V shed 2 bases, J shed 6 bases, and the junction held 10 bases outside the gene matches. The CDR3 loop is CASSLNRLAGGADTQYF. DNA for the CDR3: TGTGCCAGCAGTTTAAATCGGCTAGCGGGAGGAGCGGATACGCAGTATTTT.

Only a few counts were recorded for this clonotype. This chain uses TRBV7-8 with TRBJ1-1; the D is unclear. Germline values: CDR1 SGHVS, CDR2 FQNEAQ. The CDR3 runs 13 residues. Trimming removed 7 bases from V and 0 bases from J, with 9 bases in between. The CDR3 region is CASIEGMNTEAFF. In DNA, the CDR3 is TGTGCCAGCATCGAGGGCATGAACACTGAAGCTTTCTTT.

This sequence joins TRBV29-1 and TRBJ2-3; 9 positions agree with TRBD2. The CDR3 sequence is 13 residues long. The germline gives CDR1 SQVTM, CDR2 ANQGSEA. The V gene end was trimmed by 7 bases and the J gene end by 5 bases; junction bases not matched to a gene: 7. The CDR3 loop is CSALGLARDTQYF. The CDR3 region has the DNA TGCAGCGCTTTGGGACTAGCTAGAGATACGCAGTATTTT.

The chain joins TRBV6-1 to TRBJ2-3, with a possible D match to TRBD2 (6 bases). The CDR3 is 15 residues long. The germline gives CDR1 MNHNS, CDR2 SASEGT. V gave up 7 bases and J gave up 3 bases, with 17 bases separating them. For the CDR3, the DNA is TGTGCCAGCATCTCCACCGGGAGAGGTACAGATACGCAGTATTTT. Its translation: CASISTGRGTDTQYF.

The chain joins TRBV12-3 or TRBV12-4 to TRBJ2-2; TRBD1 aligns across 7 bases. Unmatched junction bases numbered 5, after V lost 3 bases and J lost 7 bases. This CDR3 is 14 amino acids long. This CDR3 reads CASSFGRGIGELFF. For the CDR3, the DNA is TGTGCCAGCAGTTTCGGCAGGGGGATCGGGGAGCTGTTTTTT.

The chain recombines TRBV7-6 with TRBJ1-6, with 8 bases matching TRBD1. The trim removed 5 bases at V and 9 bases at J, leaving 9 bases unmatched. This CDR3 contains 15 residues. CDR1 is SGHVS, CDR2 FNYEAQ, per germline. The chain's CDR3 is CASSPRQGNASPLHF. Written as DNA, the CDR3 is TGTGCCAGCAGCCCAAGACAGGGGAATGCTTCACCCCTCCACTTT.

The J gene is TRBJ2-4, the V gene TRBV18, with a tentative D call TRBD1 (5 bases). Germline V lookup: CDR1 KGHSH, CDR2 LQKENI. Deletions cut 3 bases from V and 13 bases from J, with 10 bases between. CDR3 length equals 11 residues. CDR3 sequence (DNA): TGTGCCAGCTCACCGGACATGGAACAGTACTTC. Protein sequence: CASSPDMEQYF.

The chain is built from TRBV12-3 or TRBV12-4 and TRBJ2-7; 15 nucleotides line up with TRBD2. V shed 5 bases and J 3 bases; nucleotides not matched to a gene: 14. The CDR3 is made up of 19 amino acids. The CDR3 bases are TGTGCCAGCAGTCGAGAGGTTGGACTAGCGGGAGGGAAAATCTACGAGCAGTACTTC. Translating it yields CASSREVGLAGGKIYEQYF.

The chain couples TRBV6-5 to TRBJ1-2, with a weak D call TRBD1 (6 bases). The CDR3 consists of 15 residues. The germline CDR1 and CDR2 sequences are MNHEY and SVGAGI. Trimming took off 0 bases at V and 5 bases at J, with 13 bases between the two ends. CDR3: CASSYSSPQGYGYTF. The CDR3 DNA reads as TGTGCCAGCAGTTACTCCTCCCCTCAGGGGTATGGCTACACCTTC.

This clonotype was seen a handful of times. CDR3 residues: CASRGPNAEAFF. The CDR3 nucleotides read TGTGCCAGCAGGGGGCCGAATGCTGAAGCTTTCTTT. The J gene is TRBJ1-1, the V gene TRBV9; the D gene is possibly TRBD1 (5 bases). The CDR3 has 12 amino acids. The germline gives CDR1 SGDLS, CDR2 YYNGEE. V shed 5 bases and J shed 6 bases, with 11 bases lying between them.

This clonotype was seen more than once but under ten times. The rearrangement joins TRBV20-1 to TRBJ1-5; TRBD1 agrees at 8 bases. Germline V CDR1 and CDR2: DFQATT, SNEGSKA (reference sequence). The CDR3 runs to 15 residues. J gave up 4 bases and V 3 bases, and 8 bases lay outside the gene matches. CDR3 sequence reads: CSASVRGRGNQPQHF. CDR3 DNA: TGCAGTGCTAGTGTCAGGGGGCGAGGAAATCAGCCCCAGCATTTT.

The V gene is TRBV12-3 or TRBV12-4, the J gene TRBJ2-3, with 10 nucleotides matching TRBD2. The CDR3 runs to 16 residues. The V segment lost 4 bases and the J segment 4 bases; nucleotides outside the gene matches: 8. As DNA, the CDR3 is TGTGCCAGCAGTTCCGAGCGGGGGGGCCCGGCAGATACGCAGTATTTT. It codes for CASSSERGGPADTQYF.

V and J are TRBV6-5 and TRBJ1-5, with no clear D. Trimming pared 2 bases from V and 5 bases from J, leaving 7 bases between. Germline V gene sequence: CDR1 MNHEY, CDR2 SVGAGI. This CDR3 is built from 13 residues. The CDR3 here is CASSYKEDQPQHF. The DNA of the CDR3 is TGTGCCAGCAGTTACAAGGAGGATCAGCCCCAGCATTTT.

This clonotype was observed a few times. V usage is TRBV3-1 and J usage is TRBJ1-3; D gene uncertain. Looked up from germline, CDR1 is LGHDT and CDR2 is YNNKEL (reference sequence). V shed 2 bases and J shed 0 bases, with 5 bases lying between them. This CDR3 spans 14 amino acids. CDR3 DNA sequence: TGTGCCAGCAGCCAAAGCCCCTCTGGAAACACCATATATTTT. Amino acids: CASSQSPSGNTIYF. The variable domain in full, with the rest retrieved from reference TRBV3-1 and TRBJ1-3, is DTAVSQTPKYLVTQMGNDKSIKCEQNLGHDTMYWYKQDSKKFLKIMFSYNNKELIINETVPNRFSPKSPDKAHLNLHINSLELGDSAVYFCASSQSPSGNTIYFGEGSWLTVV.

This clonotype was detected a few times. This chain uses TRBV25-1 with TRBJ2-2, with D unclear. Looked up from germline, CDR1 is MGHDK and CDR2 is SYGVNS. Between the trimmed V and J ends, which lost 0 bases and 7 bases, there was a span of 9 bases. This CDR3 is built from 14 residues. The DNA for the CDR3 is TGTGCCAGCAGTGAATATACAGTCGTCGGGGAGCTGTTTTTT. Translating it yields CASSEYTVVGELFF. Combining the CDR3 with reference TRBV25-1 and TRBJ2-2 gives the whole variable domain EADIYQTPRYLVIGTGKKITLECSQTMGHDKMYWYQQDPGMELHLIHYSYGVNSTEKGDLSSESTVSRIRTEHFPLTLESARPSHTSQYLCASSEYTVVGELFFGEGSRLTVL.

This clonotype has ten or more counts. The J gene is TRBJ1-1, the V gene TRBV9; D perhaps matches TRBD1 (6 bases). The CDR3 is 14 amino acids. CDR1 is SGDLS, CDR2 YYNGEE, per germline. V was shortened by 0 bases and J by 0 bases, with 6 bases between the two germline ends. The CDR3 DNA reads TGTGCCAGCAGCGTAGGGACAGTGAACACTGAAGCTTTCTTT. Translated, it gives CASSVGTVNTEAFF.